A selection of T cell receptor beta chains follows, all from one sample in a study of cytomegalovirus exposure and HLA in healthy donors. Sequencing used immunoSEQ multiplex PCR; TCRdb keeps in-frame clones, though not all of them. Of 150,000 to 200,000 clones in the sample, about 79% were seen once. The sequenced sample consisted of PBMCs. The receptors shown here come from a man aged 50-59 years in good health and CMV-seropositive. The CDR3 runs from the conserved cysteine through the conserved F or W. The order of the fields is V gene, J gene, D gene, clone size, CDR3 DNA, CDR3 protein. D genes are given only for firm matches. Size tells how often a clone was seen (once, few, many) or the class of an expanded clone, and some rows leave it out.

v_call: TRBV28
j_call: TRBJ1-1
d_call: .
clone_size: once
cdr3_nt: TGTGCCAGCAAACTAGACACTGAAGCTTTCTTT
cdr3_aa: CASKLDTEAFF

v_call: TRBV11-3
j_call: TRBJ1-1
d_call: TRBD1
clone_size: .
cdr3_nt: TGTGCCAGCAGCTTCGGGACAGGTTACACTGAAGCTTTCTTT
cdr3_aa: CASSFGTGYTEAFF

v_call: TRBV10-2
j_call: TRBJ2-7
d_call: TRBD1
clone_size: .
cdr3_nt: TGCGCCAGCAGTGAGTTGGGACAGGCCGACGAGCAGTACTTC
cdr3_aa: CASSELGQADEQYF

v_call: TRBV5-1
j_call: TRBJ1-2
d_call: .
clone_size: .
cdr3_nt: TGCGCCAGCAGCTTGGGCCAGGGTGGGTATGGCTACACCTTC
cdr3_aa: CASSLGQGGYGYTF

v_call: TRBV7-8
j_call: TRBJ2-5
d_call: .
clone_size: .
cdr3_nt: TGTGCCAGCAGCCTTCGTCTGGGAGGAGAGACCCAGTACTTC
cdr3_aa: CASSLRLGGETQYF

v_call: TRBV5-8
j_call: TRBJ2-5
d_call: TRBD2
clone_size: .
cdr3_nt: TGTGCCAGCAGTTCCTCCTCTAGCGGGACTCAAGAGACCCAGTACTTC
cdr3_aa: CASSSSSSGTQETQYF

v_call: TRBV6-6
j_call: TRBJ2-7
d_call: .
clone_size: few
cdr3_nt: TGTGCCAGCAGTCGGGGACAAGGCTACGAGCAGTACTTC
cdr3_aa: CASSRGQGYEQYF

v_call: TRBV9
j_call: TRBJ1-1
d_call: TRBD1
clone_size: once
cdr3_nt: TGTGCCAGCAGCGCCAGGGGGTCGGGCACTGAAGCTTTCTTT
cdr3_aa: CASSARGSGTEAFF

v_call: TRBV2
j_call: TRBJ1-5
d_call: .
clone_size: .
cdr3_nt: TGTGCCAGCAGTGAAAAGAGATATAGCAATCAGCCCCAGCATTTT
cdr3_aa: CASSEKRYSNQPQHF

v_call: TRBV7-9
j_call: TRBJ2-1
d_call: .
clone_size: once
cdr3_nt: TGTGCCAGCAGCACGAGCGAGGAGCAGTTCTTC
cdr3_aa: CASSTSEEQFF

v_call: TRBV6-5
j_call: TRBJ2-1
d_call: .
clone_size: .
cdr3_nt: TGTGCCAGCAGTTCCCGGGACAAGGGGAATGAGCAGTTCTTC
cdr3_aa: CASSSRDKGNEQFF

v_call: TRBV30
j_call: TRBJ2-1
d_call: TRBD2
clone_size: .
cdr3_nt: TGTGCCTGGACCCCGGGGGTAGCGGGAGTCGATGAGCAGTTCTTC
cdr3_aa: CAWTPGVAGVDEQFF

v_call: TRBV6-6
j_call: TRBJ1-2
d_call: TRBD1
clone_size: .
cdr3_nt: TGTGCCAGCAGTTCCCTCCCCGACAGGGTTTACGGCTACACCTTC
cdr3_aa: CASSSLPDRVYGYTF

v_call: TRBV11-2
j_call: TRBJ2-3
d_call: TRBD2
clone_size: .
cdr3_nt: TGTGCCAGCAGCCCAGTAGCGGGAGCGTCAGATACGCAGTATTTT
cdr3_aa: CASSPVAGASDTQYF

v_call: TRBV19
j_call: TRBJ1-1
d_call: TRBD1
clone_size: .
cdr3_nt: TGTGCCAGTAGTCCCAGGAAAGGACAGGGGCTGAACACTGAAGCTTTCTTT
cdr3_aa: CASSPRKGQGLNTEAFF

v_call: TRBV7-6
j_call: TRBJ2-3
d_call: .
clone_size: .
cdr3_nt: TGTGCCAGCAGCTGGGGTACCAGGGGCGCAGATACGCAGTATTTT
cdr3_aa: CASSWGTRGADTQYF

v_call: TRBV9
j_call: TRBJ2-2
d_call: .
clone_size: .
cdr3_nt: TGTGCCAGCAGCGTAGTTGGCGGGAACACCGGGGAGCTGTTTTTT
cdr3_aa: CASSVVGGNTGELFF

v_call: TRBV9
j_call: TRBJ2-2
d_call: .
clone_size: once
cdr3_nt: TGTGCCAGCAGAGGGGCGCGGGGCACCGGGGAGCTGTTTTTT
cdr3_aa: CASRGARGTGELFF

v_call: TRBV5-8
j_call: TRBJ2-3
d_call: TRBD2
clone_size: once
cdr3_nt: TGTGCCAGCAGCCCTAGCGGGAGGGCCCCAGATACGCAGTATTTT
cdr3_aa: CASSPSGRAPDTQYF

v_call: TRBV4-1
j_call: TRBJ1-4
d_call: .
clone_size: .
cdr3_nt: TGCGCCAGCAGCCAAGACCCGCGGGAAAAACTGTTTTTT
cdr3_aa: CASSQDPREKLFF

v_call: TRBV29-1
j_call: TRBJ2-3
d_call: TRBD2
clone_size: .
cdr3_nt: TGCAGCGTTACCCCCGTTGCTAGCGGCGGCAGAGATACGCAGTATTTT
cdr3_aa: CSVTPVASGGRDTQYF

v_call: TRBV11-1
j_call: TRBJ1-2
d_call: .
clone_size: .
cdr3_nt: TGTGCCAGCAGCCCCCGCGTTCTGCCTCTCTATGGCTACACCTTC
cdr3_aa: CASSPRVLPLYGYTF

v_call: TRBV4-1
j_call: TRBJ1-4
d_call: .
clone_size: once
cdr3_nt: TGCGCCAGCAGCCAGGTCCAGGGGCCAGTAAATGAAAAACTGTTTTTT
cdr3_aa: CASSQVQGPVNEKLFF

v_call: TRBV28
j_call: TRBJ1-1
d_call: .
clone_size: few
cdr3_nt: TGTGCCAGCAGGATGGGAGCTTCGAACACTGAAGCTTTCTTT
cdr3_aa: CASRMGASNTEAFF

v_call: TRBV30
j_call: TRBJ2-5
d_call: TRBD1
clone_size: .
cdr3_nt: TGTGCCTGGAATGGGGAACAGGGGTACCAAGAGACCCAGTACTTC
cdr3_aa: CAWNGEQGYQETQYF

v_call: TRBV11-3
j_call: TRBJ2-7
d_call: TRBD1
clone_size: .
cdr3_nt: TGTGCCAGCAGCTTCCGACAGGGGGCGGGCGAGCAGTACTTC
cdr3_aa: CASSFRQGAGEQYF

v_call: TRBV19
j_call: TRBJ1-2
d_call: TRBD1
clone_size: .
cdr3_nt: TGTGCCAGTAGTATGCGACAGGGTTTCTACACCTTC
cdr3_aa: CASSMRQGFYTF

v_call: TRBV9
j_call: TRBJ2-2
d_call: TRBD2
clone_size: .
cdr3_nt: TGTGCCAGCAGCCGGGAGGATCGGTACACCGGGGAGCTGTTTTTT
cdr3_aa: CASSREDRYTGELFF

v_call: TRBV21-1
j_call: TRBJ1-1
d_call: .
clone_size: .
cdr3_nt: TGTGCCAGCAGCTTGGGGACAGGGGGCACTGAAGCTTTCTTT
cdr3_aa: CASSLGTGGTEAFF

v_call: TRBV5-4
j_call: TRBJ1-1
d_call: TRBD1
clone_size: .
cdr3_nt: TGTGCCAGCAGGCTTGACAGGGGGTCTACTGAAGCTTTCTTT
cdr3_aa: CASRLDRGSTEAFF

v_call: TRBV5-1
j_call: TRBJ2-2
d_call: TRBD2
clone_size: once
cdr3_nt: TGCGCCAGCAGCCCTAGGTTGACTAGCGGGAGTCCCGGGGAGCTGTTTTTT
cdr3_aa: CASSPRLTSGSPGELFF

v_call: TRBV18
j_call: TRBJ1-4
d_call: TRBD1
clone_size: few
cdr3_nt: TGTGCCAGCTCACCGCAGGGGGCAGATGAAAAACTGTTTTTT
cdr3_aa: CASSPQGADEKLFF

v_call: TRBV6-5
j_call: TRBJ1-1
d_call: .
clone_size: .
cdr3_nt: TGTGCCAGCAGTTACCAGAGGGGAGGAACTGAAGCTTTCTTT
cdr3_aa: CASSYQRGGTEAFF

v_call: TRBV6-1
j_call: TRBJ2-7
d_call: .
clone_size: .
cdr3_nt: TGTGCCAGCAGTGGGGGGACTGTCTACGAGCAGTACTTC
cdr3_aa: CASSGGTVYEQYF

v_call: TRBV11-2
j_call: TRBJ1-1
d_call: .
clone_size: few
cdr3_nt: TGTGCCAGCAGCACCCGGACCCGAAGGGGTGAAGCTTTCTTT
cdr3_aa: CASSTRTRRGEAFF